This paragraph reports one T cell receptor beta chain. The antigen is undetermined. The CDR3 is 14 amino acids. J gave up 1 base and V 10 bases, and 3 bases lay outside the gene matches. Germline V lookup: CDR1 LNHDA, CDR2 SQIVND (reference sequence). Vbeta (60) and Jbeta (13) primers were used in the PCR. TCRdb's table, derived via immunoSEQ multiplex PCR, lists solely in-frame clones and lacks some. Its table records 100,000 to 150,000 clones. The data derive from a study of cytomegalovirus exposure and HLA in healthy donors. General study results and limits: A later analysis by the authors found several of the most significant clusters apparently linked to common viral pathogens. There were 150 to 200 TCR beta chains listed as cytomegalovirus-associated.

The TCR sequence derives from a man aged 18 to 30 in good health and CMV-seronegative. V is TRBV19 and J is TRBJ2-6; TRBD1 aligns across 8 bases. Sequenced material: PBMCs. CDR3 loop: CAIRTGSGANVLTF. For the CDR3, the DNA is TGTGCCATACGGACAGGGTCTGGGGCCAACGTCCTGACTTTC.